The 11 T cell receptor beta chains in this list originate from one sample, sequenced in a study of cytomegalovirus exposure and HLA in healthy donors. PCR employed 60 Vbeta and 13 Jbeta primers. TCRdb keeps only in-frame clones here, not all; method: immunoSEQ multiplex PCR. The sample has about 94,000 clones; 65% to 80% are singletons. Specimen: PBMCs. All receptors derive from a man between 40 and 49 years old in good health and CMV-seropositive.

This clone was counted a few times. The V gene is TRBV11-1, the J gene TRBJ2-1, with 15 bases fitting TRBD2. This CDR3 has 16 residues. Per germline, CDR1 SGHAT and CDR2 FQDESV (reference sequence). V lost 4 bases and J lost 10; bases outside the gene matches: 8. CDR3 bases: TGTGCCAGCAGCTCGCGGACTAGCGGGGGGGCGGGGGAGCAGTTCTTC. It translates to CASSSRTSGGAGEQFF.

This chain links TRBV6-5 with TRBJ1-1; 9 bases match TRBD1. The CDR3 is made up of 15 amino acids. Germline assignment: CDR1 MNHEY and CDR2 SVGAGI. The junction had 11 bases not matched to a gene; V was cut back by 5 bases and J by 7 bases. In nucleotides, the CDR3 is TGTGCCAGCAGTGGCGGGACAGGGTGGGTCCGTGAAGCTTTCTTT. Its translation is CASSGGTGWVREAFF.

For this clone: This specimen includes other DNA sequences encoding the same CDR3. This chain uses TRBV4-1 with TRBJ1-1, with 8 bases that match TRBD1. Germline V gene data show CDR1 as MGHRA and CDR2 as YSYEKL. V shed 2 bases and J 1 base; nucleotides not matched to a gene: 6. The CDR3 runs to 16 residues. The CDR3 DNA reads TGCGCCAGCAGCCAACAACCGGGACAGGAGAACACTGAAGCTTTCTTT. Translating it yields CASSQQPGQENTEAFF.

The V gene is TRBV7-9, the J gene TRBJ2-7; 8 bases are shared with TRBD1. V dropped 6 bases and J dropped 0; count of bases not matched to a gene: 4. Per germline, CDR1 SEHNR and CDR2 FQNEAQ (reference sequence). This CDR3 is 14 amino acids long. This CDR3 is CASRPTGVSYEQYF. The CDR3 DNA sequence: TGTGCCAGCAGGCCGACAGGGGTCTCCTACGAGCAGTACTTC.

As for this clone: At one of its ends the junction is not consistent with the germline gene, which may arise from a read error. The chain recombines TRBV7-7 with TRBJ2-2; D remains unclear. The germline CDR1 and CDR2 sequences are SSHAT and FNYEAQ (reference sequence). The CDR3 consists of 12 residues. This chain's CDR3 is CASSQSSGELFF. The CDR3 coding sequence is TGTGCTAGCAGCCAGTCATCCGGGGAGCTGTTTTTT.

This chain uses TRBV5-1 with TRBJ2-6, with a possible D match to TRBD2 (6 bases). The length of the CDR3 is 18 residues. The germline V gene encodes CDR1 SGHRS and CDR2 YFSETQ. Trimming took off 0 bases at V and 0 bases at J, with 13 bases between the two ends. This chain's CDR3 is CASSLGWDLSSGANVLTF. The DNA of the CDR3 is TGCGCCAGCAGCTTGGGTTGGGACTTATCCTCTGGGGCCAACGTCCTGACTTTC.

This clone was recorded only once. V usage is TRBV5-1 and J usage is TRBJ1-6, with a possible D match to TRBD1 (5 bases). V lost 7 bases and J 10 bases, leaving 12 bases between the germline ends. This CDR3 comprises 12 residues. Germline values: CDR1 SGHRS, CDR2 YFSETQ. In DNA form, the CDR3 reads TGCGCCAGCTCCGGTCAGGGATCACCCCTCCACTTT. Translating gives CASSGQGSPLHF.

This sequence joins TRBV19 and TRBJ1-4; 9 bases are shared with TRBD1. Germline assignment: CDR1 LNHDA and CDR2 SQIVND (reference sequence). With V trimmed by 2 bases and J by 4 bases, 20 bases remained unmatched. The CDR3 contains 21 residues. The CDR3 DNA is TGTGCCAGTAGTATATGGGACTCCGGGACAGGGCTGATTCGGAGTAATGAAAAACTGTTTTTT. This translates into CASSIWDSGTGLIRSNEKLFF.

This chain links TRBV28 with TRBJ2-4; 13 bases fit TRBD2. Germline CDR1 MDHEN, CDR2 SYDVKM. V shed 5 bases, J shed 6 bases, and the junction held 4 bases outside the gene matches. The CDR3 has 15 amino acids. CDR3 sequence: CASSPRTSGRNIQYF. CDR3 sequence (DNA): TGTGCCAGCAGTCCCAGGACTAGCGGGAGAAACATTCAGTACTTC.

Comment on this clone: Other nucleotide sequences from this sample produce the same CDR3. The chain couples TRBV7-9 to TRBJ2-1, with a possible D match to TRBD1 (5 bases). Trimming removed 5 bases from V and 0 bases from J, with 14 bases in between. Germline V gene lookup returns CDR1 SEHNR and CDR2 FQNEAQ (reference sequence). The CDR3 has 16 amino acids. DNA for the CDR3: TGTGCCAGCAGCCAAAGCGTAGGGGTCTCCTACAATGAGCAGTTCTTC. It yields the protein CASSQSVGVSYNEQFF.

The table lists this clone with a few counts. V usage is TRBV7-2 and J usage is TRBJ2-1; the D gene is possibly TRBD2 (5 bases). The CDR3 spans 15 residues. Trimming stripped 0 bases from V and 1 base from J, with 7 bases between. Germline CDR1 SGHTA, CDR2 FQGNSA. CDR3 coding DNA: TGTGCCAGCAGCTTAGCGGGAGCGTCCTACAATGAGCAGTTCTTC. Translated: CASSLAGASYNEQFF. The full variable domain, with the rest looked up from reference TRBV7-2 and TRBJ2-1, is GAGVSQSPSNKVTEKGKDVELRCDPISGHTALYWYRQSLGQGLEFLIYFQGNSAPDKSGLPSDRFSAERTGGSVSTLTIQRTQQEDSAVYLCASSLAGASYNEQFFGPGTRLTVL.